This TCR beta chain was sequenced for a study of Ad26.COV2.S vaccination and SARS-CoV-2 variants. CDR3 length: 17 amino acids. Germline CDR1 and CDR2: LGHDT and YNNKEL (reference sequence). Between the trimmed V and J ends, which lost 3 bases and 0 bases, there was a span of 12 bases. A note on this clone: Antigen specificity is unknown.

Sequenced by immunoSEQ multiplex PCR; TCRdb stores in-frame clones only, minus some. The sample consists of about 680,000 clones, more than 80% of them appearing once. The treatment was: 19 received Ad26.COV2.S at low or high dose, single or two shots; about 5 received placebo; per-sample allocation not given. Sampling occurred on day 63 after the first vaccine or placebo injection. It was Wuhan-strain SARS-CoV-2 spike that the Ad26 vaccine vector expressed. General study points: Analyses that measured TCR breadth and depth may have underestimated total T cell responses. The authors reported substantial breadth in spike-specific CD8+ and CD4+ T cell responses after vaccination. For non-spike TCRs, breadth in vaccine recipients resembled that in placebo recipients.

This specimen consisted of peripheral blood, obtained in a trial of Ad26.COV2.S vaccine versus placebo. The sequence was collected from a person aged 18-65 years who received the Ad26.COV2.S COVID-19 vaccine or a placebo. The gene calls are TRBV3-1 (or the pseudogene TRBV3-2) and TRBJ1-6; D not certain. CDR3 DNA sequence: TGTGCCAGCAGCCACCCCCCGGAAGGCTCCTATAATTCACCCCTCCACTTT. This codes for CASSHPPEGSYNSPLHF.